Below, 22 T cell receptor beta chains from the same sample are listed, as sequenced in a study of Tregs in tolerant kidney transplant recipients. Sequenced by immunoSEQ multiplex PCR; TCRdb stores in-frame clones only, minus some. The table includes about 240,000 clones, approximately 83% detected once. The material sequenced was CD4+ T cells from blood. The receptors originated from a human donor in good health.

This clone was observed a single time. The chain combines TRBV5-6 with TRBJ1-5; D not certain. The CDR3 runs 13 residues. Trimming took off 0 bases at V and 0 bases at J, with 1 base between the two ends. CDR1 is SGHDT, CDR2 YYEEEE, per germline. The CDR3 DNA sequence: TGTGCCAGCAGCTTGGGTAGCAATCAGCCCCAGCATTTT. Its protein is CASSLGSNQPQHF. Full variable domain (remainder filled in from reference TRBV5-6 and TRBJ1-5): DAGVTQSPTHLIKTRGQQVTLRCSPKSGHDTVSWYQQALGQGPQFIFQYYEEEERQRGNFPDRFSGHQFPNYSSELNVNALLLGDSALYLCASSLGSNQPQHFGDGTRLSIL.

For the CDR3, the DNA is TGTGCCAGCACCTCGGGGGTTACCTTGGGGGCGGCCCAGTACTTC. Translating gives CASTSGVTLGAAQYF. V and J are TRBV5-6 and TRBJ2-5; D is perhaps TRBD1 or TRBD2 (6 bases each). The V end was cut by 6 bases, the J end by 9 bases, with 24 bases between. Germline assignment: CDR1 SGHDT and CDR2 YYEEEE. This CDR3 comprises 15 residues.

The chain uses TRBV30 and TRBJ1-1; D possibly corresponds to TRBD1 (6 bases). Trimming shortened V by 6 bases and J by 2 bases, and 13 bases separated the two germline ends. The germline V gene encodes CDR1 GTSNPN and CDR2 SVGIG (reference sequence). CDR3 size: 13 residues. The CDR3 bases are TGTGCCTGTACACAGGGTCCCAACACTGAAGCTTTCTTT. Its protein product is CACTQGPNTEAFF.

This chain connects TRBV29-1 to TRBJ1-2; 8 nucleotides align to TRBD1. The CDR3 has 16 amino acids. Per the germline V gene, CDR1 is SQVTM and CDR2 is ANQGSEA. J was trimmed by 0 bases and V by 4 bases; bases with no gene match: 10. DNA for the CDR3: TGCAGCGTTGGAGGGACAGGAGCCTTAGCTAACTATGGCTACACCTTC. Translating gives CSVGGTGALANYGYTF.

This clone was seen a few times. The chain couples TRBV2 to TRBJ2-5, with 10 bases matching TRBD2. The germline V gene has CDR1 SNHLY and CDR2 FYNNEI. The J segment lost 2 bases and the V segment lost 6 bases, leaving 9 bases of the junction unmatched. There are 16 residues in the CDR3. CDR3 coding DNA: TGTGCCAGCAGGCCTTCTAGCGGGAGTTGGCAAGAGACCCAGTACTTC. Amino acid sequence: CASRPSSGSWQETQYF.

This clone came up a few times. The chain uses TRBV10-3 and TRBJ1-6, with 7 positions matching TRBD1. Trimming cost V 8 bases and J 7 bases; bases outside gene matches: 2. The CDR3 covers 12 residues. Germline V gene lookup returns CDR1 ENHRY and CDR2 SYGVKD. The DNA of the CDR3 is TGTGCCATCTCAGGGGGGAATTCACCCCTCCACTTT. Its translation is CAISGGNSPLHF.

The chain joins TRBV7-9 to TRBJ2-5; 10 positions agree with TRBD2. The CDR3 loop spans 15 amino acids. Per germline, CDR1 SEHNR and CDR2 FQNEAQ (reference sequence). V dropped 6 bases and J dropped 4; count of bases not matched to a gene: 8. The chain's CDR3 is CASRTAGGPVETQYF. The DNA for the CDR3 is TGTGCCAGCAGGACAGCGGGGGGGCCGGTAGAGACCCAGTACTTC.

Points on this clone: This specimen includes other DNA sequences encoding the same CDR3. CDR3 DNA sequence: TGTGCCAGCAGTTACCGCGGGAGATACTATGGCTACACCTTC. This translates into CASSYRGRYYGYTF. The rearrangement links TRBV6-5 to TRBJ1-2; D unresolved. The CDR3 extends over 14 amino acids. V was clipped by 2 bases and J by 3 bases, with 10 bases between them. Per the germline V gene, CDR1 is MNHEY and CDR2 is SVGAGI.

CDR3 DNA sequence: TGTGCCTGGACCCTCCCTGGCAGTTTGAGACGCGCGCAGTACTTC. Its protein product is CAWTLPGSLRRAQYF. The chain recombines TRBV30 with TRBJ2-7; D is unresolved. Germline V gene data show CDR1 as GTSNPN and CDR2 as SVGIG (reference sequence). V was shortened by 4 bases and J by 9 bases, with 25 bases between the two germline ends. The CDR3 length is 15 residues.

This sequence joins TRBV7-2 and TRBJ1-2; maybe TRBD1 (5 bases). V lost 2 bases and J 0 bases, leaving 10 bases between the germline ends. The germline CDR1 and CDR2 sequences are SGHTA and FQGNSA. The CDR3 has 15 residues. CDR3 in amino acids: CASSLFAGTNYGYTF. CDR3 bases: TGTGCCAGCAGCTTATTTGCAGGGACTAACTATGGCTACACCTTC.

V usage is TRBV5-1 and J usage is TRBJ2-3; possible D gene TRBD1, 5 bases. Germline CDR1 is SGHRS and CDR2 is YFSETQ. V was clipped by 2 bases and J by 6 bases, with 7 bases between them. CDR3 length: 12 amino acids. Here the CDR3 reads CASSFQGDTQYF. The CDR3 nucleotides are TGCGCCAGCAGCTTCCAGGGCGATACGCAGTATTTT.

V gene TRBV2 combines with J gene TRBJ1-1; D is possibly TRBD1 (6 bases). The V gene's germline CDR1 is SNHLY and CDR2 FYNNEI. This CDR3 has 13 residues. Trimming took off 6 bases at V and 10 bases at J, with 18 bases between the two ends. CDR3 sequence: CASSADRMAAAFF. CDR3 sequence (DNA): TGTGCCAGCAGCGCAGACAGGATGGCAGCAGCTTTCTTT.

The chain couples TRBV2 to TRBJ2-6; D is perhaps TRBD2 (5 bases). Per the germline V gene, CDR1 is SNHLY and CDR2 is FYNNEI. V lost 3 bases and J 0 bases, leaving 12 bases between the germline ends. The CDR3 totals 17 residues. The CDR3 sequence is CASSEALGLSGANVLTF. CDR3 sequence (DNA): TGTGCCAGCAGTGAGGCACTAGGGCTCTCTGGGGCCAACGTCCTGACTTTC.

The gene calls are TRBV6-5 and TRBJ2-3; 9 nucleotides align to TRBD2. The germline V gene encodes CDR1 MNHEY and CDR2 SVGAGI. The CDR3 length is 14 residues. The trim removed 6 bases at V and 3 bases at J, leaving 4 bases unmatched. The CDR3 sequence: CASRRGGRTDTQYF. The CDR3 DNA sequence: TGTGCCAGCAGGCGGGGGGGGAGGACAGATACGCAGTATTTT.

This clone was picked up a small number of times. The chain has TRBV18 and TRBJ2-3; 8 bases line up with TRBD2. V was clipped by 6 bases and J by 2 bases; unmatched bases: 4. Germline lookup yields CDR1 KGHSH and CDR2 LQKENI. The CDR3 is 14 amino acids. This chain's CDR3 is CASSPGGSTDTQYF. CDR3 DNA sequence: TGTGCCAGCTCTCCGGGGGGGTCCACAGATACGCAGTATTTT.

This chain connects TRBV6-5 to TRBJ1-6; 8 bases match TRBD1. CDR3 length: 14 residues. Germline assignment: CDR1 MNHEY and CDR2 SVGAGI. With 6 bases clipped from V and 7 bases from J, the junction kept 5 bases outside the gene matches. The CDR3 DNA sequence: TGTGCCAGCAGCCGGACAGGGAAAAATTCACCCCTCCACTTT. As protein: CASSRTGKNSPLHF.

Written as DNA, the CDR3 is TGCGCCAGCAGCTTGGGTAGGGGAGGTCTAAGGAATGAGCAGTTCTTC. As protein: CASSLGRGGLRNEQFF. The chain joins TRBV5-1 to TRBJ2-1; a possible D gene is TRBD2 (6 bases). Germline V gives CDR1 SGHRS, CDR2 YFSETQ. The CDR3 loop spans 16 amino acids. V dropped 0 bases and J dropped 7 bases, with 17 bases sitting between them.

The chain employs TRBV9 and TRBJ2-1; tentatively, D is TRBD1 (5 bases). From germline, CDR1 is SGDLS and CDR2 YYNGEE. CDR3 size: 19 residues. V lost 0 bases to trimming and J lost 0 bases, with 19 bases between them. CDR3 amino acids: CASSVGATVGFSSYNEQFF. For the CDR3, the DNA is TGTGCCAGCAGCGTAGGTGCGACAGTGGGTTTCAGCTCCTACAATGAGCAGTTCTTC. The complete variable domain, with remaining parts taken from reference TRBV9 and TRBJ2-1, reads DSGVTQTPKHLITATGQRVTLRCSPRSGDLSVYWYQQSLDQGLQFLIQYYNGEERAKGNILERFSAQQFPDLHSELNLSSLELGDSALYFCASSVGATVGFSSYNEQFFGPGTRLTVL.

The V and J genes are TRBV5-4 and TRBJ2-5, with 13 bases aligning to TRBD2. With 4 bases clipped from V and 7 bases from J, the junction kept 10 bases outside the gene matches. The length of the CDR3 is 16 residues. The germline gives CDR1 SGHNT, CDR2 YYREEE (reference sequence). CDR3 in DNA: TGTGCCAGCAGCCCTAATGGACTAGCGGGGGAGGGGACCCAGTACTTC. This encodes CASSPNGLAGEGTQYF.

The chain carries TRBV10-3 and TRBJ2-2; 8 bases line up with TRBD2. Per germline, CDR1 ENHRY and CDR2 SYGVKD. This CDR3 region has 16 residues. Trimming at V came to 6 bases and at J to 7 bases, leaving 13 bases not matched to a gene. Here the CDR3 DNA reads TGTGCCATCAGCAGGGGTGGGACTAGTAATAACGGGGAGCTGTTTTTT. It specifies CAISRGGTSNNGELFF.

The J gene is TRBJ2-3, the V gene TRBV5-1; 7 nucleotides agree with TRBD1. The CDR3 is 14 residues long. V lost 0 bases, J lost 5 bases, and 3 bases stayed unmatched. Per the germline V gene, CDR1 is SGHRS and CDR2 is YFSETQ. The CDR3 bases are TGCGCCAGCAGCTTGGAAGGGGGCGAAGATACGCAGTATTTT. This codes for CASSLEGGEDTQYF.

The V call is TRBV7-3, the J call TRBJ2-6; possibly TRBD1 for D (6 bases). The V gene lost 5 bases and the J gene lost 1 base, with 18 bases spanning the gap. The CDR3 runs to 18 residues. Germline V gives CDR1 SGHTA, CDR2 FQGTGA. In DNA form, the CDR3 reads TGTGCCAGCAGCATAGGGGGACCGCCCTTATCTGGGGCCAACGTCCTGACTTTC. Protein product: CASSIGGPPLSGANVLTF. The entire variable domain, with the rest obtained from reference TRBV7-3 and TRBJ2-6, is as follows: GAGVSQTPSNKVTEKGKYVELRCDPISGHTALYWYRQSLGQGPEFLIYFQGTGAADDSGLPNDRFFAVRPEGSVSTLKIQRTERGDSAVYLCASSIGGPPLSGANVLTFGAGSRLTVL.